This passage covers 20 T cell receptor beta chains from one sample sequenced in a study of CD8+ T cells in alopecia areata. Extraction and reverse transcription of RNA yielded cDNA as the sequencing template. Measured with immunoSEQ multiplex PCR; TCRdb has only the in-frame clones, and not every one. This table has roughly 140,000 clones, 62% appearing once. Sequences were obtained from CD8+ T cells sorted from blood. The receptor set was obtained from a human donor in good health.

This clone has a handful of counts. The CDR3 reads CSVELGTPYEQYF. The CDR3 coding sequence is TGCAGCGTTGAGCTGGGAACTCCCTACGAGCAGTACTTC. This sequence joins TRBV29-1 and TRBJ2-7, with no clear D. Per germline, CDR1 SQVTM and CDR2 ANQGSEA. V gave up 3 bases and J gave up 2 bases, with 11 bases separating them. This CDR3 comprises 13 residues.

The CDR3 sequence is CASAWGRETGELFF. The CDR3 DNA reads TGTGCCAGCGCTTGGGGCAGAGAAACCGGGGAGCTGTTTTTT. The V gene is TRBV11-2, the J gene TRBJ2-2, with D tentatively TRBD1 (5 bases). This CDR3 contains 14 residues. V lost 8 bases and J lost 5, with 15 bases in between. Germline CDR1 reads SGHAT; CDR2 reads FQNNGV.

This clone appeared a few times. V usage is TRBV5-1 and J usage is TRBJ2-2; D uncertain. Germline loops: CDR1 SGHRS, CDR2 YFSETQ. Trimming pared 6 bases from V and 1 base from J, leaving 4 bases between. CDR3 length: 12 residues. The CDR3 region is CASIGNTGELFF. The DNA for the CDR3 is TGCGCCAGCATTGGGAACACCGGGGAGCTGTTTTTT.

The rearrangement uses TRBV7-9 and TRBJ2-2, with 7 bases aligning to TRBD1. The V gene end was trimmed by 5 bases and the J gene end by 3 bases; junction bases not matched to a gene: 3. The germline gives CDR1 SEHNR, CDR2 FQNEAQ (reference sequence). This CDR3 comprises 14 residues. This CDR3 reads CASSPGTDTGELFF. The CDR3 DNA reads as TGTGCCAGCAGCCCGGGGACAGACACCGGGGAGCTGTTTTTT.

The CDR3 nucleotides read TGTGCCACCAGCAGAGAGGCGGGGGACGGCAATCAGCCCCAGCATTTT. Protein product: CATSREAGDGNQPQHF. The chain employs TRBV15 and TRBJ1-5, with TRBD1 as a possible D gene (5 bases). Trimming pared 0 bases from V and 2 bases from J, leaving 11 bases between. Germline CDR1 is LNHNV and CDR2 is YYDKDF (reference sequence). CDR3 length equals 16 residues. Drawing the rest from reference TRBV15 and TRBJ1-5, the complete variable domain is DAMVIQNPRYQVTQFGKPVTLSCSQTLNHNVMYWYQQKSSQAPKLLFHYYDKDFNNEADTPDNFQSRRPNTSFCFLDIRSPGLGDTAMYLCATSREAGDGNQPQHFGDGTRLSIL.

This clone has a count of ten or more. The CDR3 sequence: CASSFEDFSSGNTIYF. The CDR3 DNA reads TGTGCCAGCAGCTTTGAGGACTTTAGCTCTGGAAACACCATATATTTT. This chain connects TRBV5-6 to TRBJ1-3; D remains ambiguous. This CDR3 comprises 16 residues. Trimming pared 2 bases from V and 0 bases from J, leaving 12 bases between. CDR1 SGHDT and CDR2 YYEEEE come from the germline V gene.

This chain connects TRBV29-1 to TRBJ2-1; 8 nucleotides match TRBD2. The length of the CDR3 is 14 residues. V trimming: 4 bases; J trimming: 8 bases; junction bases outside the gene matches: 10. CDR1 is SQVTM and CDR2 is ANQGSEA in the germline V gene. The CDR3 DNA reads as TGCAGCGTTGCCGGGACTAGGATTTGGGATGAGCAGTTCTTC. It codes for CSVAGTRIWDEQFF.

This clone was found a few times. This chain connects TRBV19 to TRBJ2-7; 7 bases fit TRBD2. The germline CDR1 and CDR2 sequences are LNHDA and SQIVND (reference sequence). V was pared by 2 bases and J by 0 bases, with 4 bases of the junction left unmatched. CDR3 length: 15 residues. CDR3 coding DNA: TGTGCCAGTAGTATAACACGGGAGGCCTCCTACGAGCAGTACTTC. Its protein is CASSITREASYEQYF.

The CDR3 nucleotides read TGTGCCAGCAGTGGTGGGACCACTGAAGAAGCTTTCTTT. It yields the protein CASSGGTTEEAFF. The chain carries TRBV6-1 and TRBJ1-1, with a tentative D call TRBD1 (5 bases). This CDR3 region has 13 residues. Germline CDR1 reads MNHNS; CDR2 reads SASEGT. Between the trimmed V and J ends, which lost 4 bases and 8 bases, there was a span of 14 bases.

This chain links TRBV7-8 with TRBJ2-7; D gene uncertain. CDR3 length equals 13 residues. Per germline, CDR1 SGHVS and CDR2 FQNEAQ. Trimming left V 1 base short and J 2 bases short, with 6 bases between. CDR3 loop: CASSLGRTYEQYF. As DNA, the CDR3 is TGTGCCAGCAGCTTAGGCAGAACCTACGAGCAGTACTTC.

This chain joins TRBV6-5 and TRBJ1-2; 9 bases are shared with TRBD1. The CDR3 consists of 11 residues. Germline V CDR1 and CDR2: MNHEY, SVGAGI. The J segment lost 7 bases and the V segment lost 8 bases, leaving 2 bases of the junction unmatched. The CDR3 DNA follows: TGTGCCAGCTGGACAGGGGCTGGCTACACCTTC. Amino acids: CASWTGAGYTF.

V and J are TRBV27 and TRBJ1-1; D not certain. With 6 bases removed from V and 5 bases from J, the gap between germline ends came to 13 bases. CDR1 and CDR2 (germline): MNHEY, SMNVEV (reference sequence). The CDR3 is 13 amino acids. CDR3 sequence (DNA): TGTGCCAGCAGAACAGAAGGTAGGACTGAAGCTTTCTTT. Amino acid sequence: CASRTEGRTEAFF.

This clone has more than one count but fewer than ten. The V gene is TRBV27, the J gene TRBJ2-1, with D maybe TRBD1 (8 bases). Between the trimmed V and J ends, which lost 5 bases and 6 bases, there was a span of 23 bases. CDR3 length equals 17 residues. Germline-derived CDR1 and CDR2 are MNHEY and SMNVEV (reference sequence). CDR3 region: CASSSGTGVYIANEQFF. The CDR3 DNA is TGTGCCAGCAGTAGCGGGACAGGAGTTTATATTGCCAATGAGCAGTTCTTC.

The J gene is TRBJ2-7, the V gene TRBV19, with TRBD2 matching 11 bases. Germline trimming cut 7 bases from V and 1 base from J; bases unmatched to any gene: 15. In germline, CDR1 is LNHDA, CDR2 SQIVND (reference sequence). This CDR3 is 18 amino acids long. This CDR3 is CASKSRDPGLADSYEQYF. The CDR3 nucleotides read TGTGCCAGTAAAAGCCGGGACCCGGGACTAGCGGATTCCTACGAGCAGTACTTC.

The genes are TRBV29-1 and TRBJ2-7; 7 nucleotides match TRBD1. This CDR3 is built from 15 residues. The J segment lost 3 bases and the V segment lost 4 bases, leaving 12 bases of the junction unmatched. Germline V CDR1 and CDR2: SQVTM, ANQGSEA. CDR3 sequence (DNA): TGCAGCGTTGCTATGAGTCAGACAGGGTTCTACGAGCAGTACTTC. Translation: CSVAMSQTGFYEQYF.

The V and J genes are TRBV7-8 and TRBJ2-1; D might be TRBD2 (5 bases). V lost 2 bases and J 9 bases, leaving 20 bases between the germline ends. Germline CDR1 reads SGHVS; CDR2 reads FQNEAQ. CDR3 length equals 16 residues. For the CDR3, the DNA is TGTGCCAGCAGCTTATCGCCCCGTCACCGGGGTATTGAGCAGTTCTTC. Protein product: CASSLSPRHRGIEQFF.

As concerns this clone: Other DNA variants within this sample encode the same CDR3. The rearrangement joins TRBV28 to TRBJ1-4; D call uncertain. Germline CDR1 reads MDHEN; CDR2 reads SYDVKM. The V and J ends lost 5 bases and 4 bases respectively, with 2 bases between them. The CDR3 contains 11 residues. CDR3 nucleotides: TGTGCCAGCAGTGTTAATGAAAAACTGTTTTTT. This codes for CASSVNEKLFF.

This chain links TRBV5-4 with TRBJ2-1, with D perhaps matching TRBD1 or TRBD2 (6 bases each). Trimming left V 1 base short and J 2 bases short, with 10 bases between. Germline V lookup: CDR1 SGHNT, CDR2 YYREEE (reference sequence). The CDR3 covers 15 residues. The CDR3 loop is CASSLMGGPYNEQFF. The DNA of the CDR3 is TGTGCCAGCAGCTTGATGGGGGGCCCCTACAATGAGCAGTTCTTC.

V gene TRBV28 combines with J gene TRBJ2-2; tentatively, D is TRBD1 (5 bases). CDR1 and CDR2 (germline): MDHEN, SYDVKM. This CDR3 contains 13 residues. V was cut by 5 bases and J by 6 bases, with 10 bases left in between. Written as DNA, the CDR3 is TGTGCCAGCAGTGAAGGGGTCCCCGGGGAGCTGTTTTTT. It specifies CASSEGVPGELFF.

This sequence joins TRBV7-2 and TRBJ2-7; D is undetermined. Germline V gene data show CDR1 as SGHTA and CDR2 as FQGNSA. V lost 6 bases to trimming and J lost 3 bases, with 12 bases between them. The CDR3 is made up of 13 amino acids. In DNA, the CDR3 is TGTGCCAGCAGTAAGACATGGAGCTACGAGCAGTACTTC. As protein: CASSKTWSYEQYF.